This T cell receptor beta chain was sequenced for a study of T-cell reconstitution after alpha-beta-depleted transplantation in children. CDR1 and CDR2 from the germline V gene are SGHAT and FQNNGV. V was shortened by 5 bases and J by 0 bases, with 10 bases between the two germline ends. CDR3 size: 14 residues. The authors prepared the TCRbeta library with unique molecular identifiers. TCRdb re-derived calls from the PCR reads in MiXCR, one entry per CDR3 protein. The sample consists of some 590,000 distinct CDR3 sequences, about 10% of them appearing once. Sequencing used PBMCs from the stem cell graft donor, obtained from the stem cell graft. The chain recombines TRBV11-2 with TRBJ1-1; D perhaps matches TRBD1 (5 bases). The sequence was collected from a human donor who donated a stem cell graft to a child with acute myeloid leukemia. In nucleotides, the CDR3 is TGTGCCAGCAGCCCGGACAATTTGAACACTGAAGCTTTCTTT. Protein: CASSPDNLNTEAFF.